This TCR beta chain was sequenced during a study of blood T cell repertoires in COVID-19. Across the study: Samples of COVID-19 (acute and convalescent) were obtained from the United States, Italy and Spain. T cells, B-cell-depleted T cells, or PBMCs provided the cDNA or gDNA that served as material.

Sequenced by immunoSEQ multiplex PCR; TCRdb stores in-frame clones only, minus some. The sample records fewer than 450,000 clones, about 88% being singletons. V lost 9 bases to trimming and J lost 5 bases; unmatched junction nucleotides: 6. Germline V lookup: CDR1 KGHDR, CDR2 SFDVKD. The CDR3 is 14 amino acids. Patients from Seattle were sampled longitudinally, starting during active infection. The chain has TRBV24-1 and TRBJ2-2; 9 nucleotides align to TRBD1. Source material: peripheral blood. The sequence was collected from a woman in her seventies with COVID-19, enrolled during active disease. CDR3 sequence (DNA): TGTGCCACCCTAGGACAGGGGCCAACCGGGGAGCTGTTTTTT. This encodes CATLGQGPTGELFF.